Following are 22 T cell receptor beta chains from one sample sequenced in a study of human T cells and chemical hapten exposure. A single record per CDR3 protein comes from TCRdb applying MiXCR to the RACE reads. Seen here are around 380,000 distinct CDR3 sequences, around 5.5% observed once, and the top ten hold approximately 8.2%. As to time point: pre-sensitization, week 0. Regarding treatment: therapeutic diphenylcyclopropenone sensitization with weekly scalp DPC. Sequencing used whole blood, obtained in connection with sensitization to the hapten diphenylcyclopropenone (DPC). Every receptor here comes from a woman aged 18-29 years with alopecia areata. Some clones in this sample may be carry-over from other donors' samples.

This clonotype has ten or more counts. CDR3 amino acids: CASSDRGMHTEAFF. The CDR3 nucleotides are TGTGCCAGCAGTGACAGGGGTATGCACACTGAAGCTTTCTTT. The rearrangement links TRBV2 to TRBJ1-1; a weak D match, TRBD1 (6 bases). CDR1 and CDR2 (germline): SNHLY, FYNNEI. Trimming left V 3 bases short and J 3 bases short, with 11 bases between. CDR3 length equals 14 residues.

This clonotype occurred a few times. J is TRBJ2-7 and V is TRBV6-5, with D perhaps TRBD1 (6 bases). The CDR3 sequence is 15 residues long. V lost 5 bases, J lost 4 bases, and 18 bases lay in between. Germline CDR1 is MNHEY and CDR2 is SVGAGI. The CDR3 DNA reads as TGTGCCAGCAGTCCTTCAGGGGAAAGAGGGTACGAGCAGTACTTC. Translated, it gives CASSPSGERGYEQYF.

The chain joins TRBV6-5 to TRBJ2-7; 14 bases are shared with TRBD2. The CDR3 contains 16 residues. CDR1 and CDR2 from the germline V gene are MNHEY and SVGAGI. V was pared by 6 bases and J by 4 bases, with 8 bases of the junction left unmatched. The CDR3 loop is CASSRGLAGGLYEQYF. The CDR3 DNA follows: TGTGCCAGCAGCCGAGGACTAGCGGGGGGTCTTTACGAGCAGTACTTC.

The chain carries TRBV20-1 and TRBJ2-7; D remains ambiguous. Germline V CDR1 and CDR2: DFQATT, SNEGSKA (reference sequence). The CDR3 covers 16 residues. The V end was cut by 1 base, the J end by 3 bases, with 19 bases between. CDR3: CSARVPPQEAYYEQYF. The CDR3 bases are TGCAGTGCTAGAGTCCCCCCGCAGGAAGCCTACTACGAGCAGTACTTC.

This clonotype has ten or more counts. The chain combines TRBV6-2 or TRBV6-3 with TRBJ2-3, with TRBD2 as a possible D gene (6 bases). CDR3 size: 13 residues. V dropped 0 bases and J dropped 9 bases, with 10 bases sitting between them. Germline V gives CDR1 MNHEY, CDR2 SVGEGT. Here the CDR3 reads CASSYSGGPTQYF. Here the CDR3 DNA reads TGTGCCAGCAGTTACTCCGGGGGACCCACGCAGTATTTT.

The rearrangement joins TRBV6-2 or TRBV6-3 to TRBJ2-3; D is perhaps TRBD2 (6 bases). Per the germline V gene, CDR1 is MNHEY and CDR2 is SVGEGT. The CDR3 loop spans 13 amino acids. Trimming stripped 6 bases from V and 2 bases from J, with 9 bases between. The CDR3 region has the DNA TGTGCCAGCAGCCGGACTAACACAGATACGCAGTATTTT. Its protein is CASSRTNTDTQYF.

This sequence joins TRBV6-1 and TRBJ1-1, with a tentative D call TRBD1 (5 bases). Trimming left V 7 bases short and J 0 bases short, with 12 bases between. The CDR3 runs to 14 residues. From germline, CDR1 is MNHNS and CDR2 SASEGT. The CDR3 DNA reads TGTGCCAGCATTTATGGAGGGGTGAACACTGAAGCTTTCTTT. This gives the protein CASIYGGVNTEAFF.

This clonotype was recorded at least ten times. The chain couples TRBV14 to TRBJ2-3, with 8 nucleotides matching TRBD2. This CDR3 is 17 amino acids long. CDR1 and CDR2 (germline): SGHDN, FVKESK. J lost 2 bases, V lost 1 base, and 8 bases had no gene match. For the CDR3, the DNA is TGTGCCAGCAGCCAAGTAGGACGCGGGGGGTCCACAGATACGCAGTATTTT. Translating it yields CASSQVGRGGSTDTQYF.

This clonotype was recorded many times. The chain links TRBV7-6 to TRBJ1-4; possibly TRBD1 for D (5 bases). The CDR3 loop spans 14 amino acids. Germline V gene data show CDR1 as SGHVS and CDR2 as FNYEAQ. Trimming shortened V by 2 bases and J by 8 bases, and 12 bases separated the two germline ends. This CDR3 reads CASSLLGDGEKLFF. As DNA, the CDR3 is TGTGCCAGCAGCTTATTAGGGGATGGAGAAAAACTGTTTTTT.

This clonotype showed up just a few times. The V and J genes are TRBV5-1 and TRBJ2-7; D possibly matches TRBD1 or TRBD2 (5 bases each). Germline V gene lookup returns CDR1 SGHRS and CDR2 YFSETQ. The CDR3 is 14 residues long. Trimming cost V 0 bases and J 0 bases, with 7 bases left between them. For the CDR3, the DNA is TGCGCCAGCAGCTTGGCCGGGGCCTCCTACGAGCAGTACTTC. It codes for CASSLAGASYEQYF.

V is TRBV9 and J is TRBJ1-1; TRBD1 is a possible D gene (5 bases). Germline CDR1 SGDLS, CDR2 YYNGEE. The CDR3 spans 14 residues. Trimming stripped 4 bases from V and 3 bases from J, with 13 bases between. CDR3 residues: CASSPPGRYTEAFF. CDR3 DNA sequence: TGTGCCAGCAGCCCCCCGGGGCGTTACACTGAAGCTTTCTTT.

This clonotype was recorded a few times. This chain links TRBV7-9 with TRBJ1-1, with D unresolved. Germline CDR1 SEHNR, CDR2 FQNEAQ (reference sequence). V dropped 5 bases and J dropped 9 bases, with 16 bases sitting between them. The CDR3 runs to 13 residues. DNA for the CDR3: TGTGCCAGCAGCCACCCACAATCGATGAAAGCTTTCTTT. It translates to CASSHPQSMKAFF.

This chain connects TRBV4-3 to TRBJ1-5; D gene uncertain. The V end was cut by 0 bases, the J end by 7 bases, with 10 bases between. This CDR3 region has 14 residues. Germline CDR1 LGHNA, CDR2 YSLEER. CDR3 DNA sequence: TGCGCCAGCAGCCAAGATCGGTCCTGGCAGCCCCAGCATTTT. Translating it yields CASSQDRSWQPQHF.

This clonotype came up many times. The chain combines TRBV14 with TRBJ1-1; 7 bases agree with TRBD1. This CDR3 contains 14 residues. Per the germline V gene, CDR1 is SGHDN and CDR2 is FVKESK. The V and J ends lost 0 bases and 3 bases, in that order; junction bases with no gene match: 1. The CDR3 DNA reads TGTGCCAGCAGCCAAGACAGGGGGGACACTGAAGCTTTCTTT. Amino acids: CASSQDRGDTEAFF.

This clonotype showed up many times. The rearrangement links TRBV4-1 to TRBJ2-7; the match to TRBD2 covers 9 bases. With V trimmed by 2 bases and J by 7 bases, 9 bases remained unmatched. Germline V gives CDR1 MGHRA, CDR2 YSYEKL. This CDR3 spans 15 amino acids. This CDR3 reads CASSQTGLAPREQYF. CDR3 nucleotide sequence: TGCGCCAGCAGCCAAACCGGACTAGCGCCGAGGGAGCAGTACTTC.

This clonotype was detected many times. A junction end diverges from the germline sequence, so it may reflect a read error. The CDR3 loop is CASSLRQLNTEAFF. CDR3 sequence (DNA): TGTGCCAGCAGTTTAAGGCAGCTAAACACTGAAGCTTTCTTT. The chain is built from TRBV5-1 and TRBJ1-1; no reliable D call. The germline gives CDR1 SGHRS, CDR2 YFSETQ. This CDR3 has 14 residues.

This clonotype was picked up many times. The CDR3 region has the DNA TGTGCCAGCGCCGGGCCGCACGGCACCTATGGCTACACCTTC. The encoded protein is CASAGPHGTYGYTF. The genes are TRBV6-5 and TRBJ1-2; D ambiguous. CDR1 and CDR2 (germline): MNHEY, SVGAGI. V lost 8 bases to trimming and J lost 4 bases, with 17 bases between them. The CDR3 has 14 amino acids.

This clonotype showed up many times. Here the CDR3 reads CASSLGQGTKQETQYF. In DNA form, the CDR3 reads TGCGCCAGCAGTCTTGGACAGGGGACTAAACAAGAGACCCAGTACTTC. The genes are TRBV4-1 and TRBJ2-5, with 9 bases matching TRBD1. CDR3 length: 16 residues. CDR1 is MGHRA and CDR2 is YSYEKL in the germline V gene. After removal of 6 bases from V and 2 bases from J, the junction contained 10 bases not matched to a gene.

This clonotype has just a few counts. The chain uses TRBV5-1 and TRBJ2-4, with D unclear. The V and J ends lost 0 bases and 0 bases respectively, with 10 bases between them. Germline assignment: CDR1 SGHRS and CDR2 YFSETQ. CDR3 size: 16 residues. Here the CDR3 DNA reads TGCGCCAGCAGCTTGGATCCGAGTTTAGCCAAAAACATTCAGTACTTC. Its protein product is CASSLDPSLAKNIQYF.

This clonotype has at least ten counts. Here the CDR3 reads CASSPQVVSTDTQYF. Here the CDR3 DNA reads TGTGCCAGCAGCCCCCAGGTGGTCAGCACAGATACGCAGTATTTT. This chain connects TRBV7-8 to TRBJ2-3; D gene unclear. V lost 5 bases and J 0 bases, leaving 12 bases between the germline ends. This CDR3 has 15 amino acids. From germline, CDR1 is SGHVS and CDR2 FQNEAQ.

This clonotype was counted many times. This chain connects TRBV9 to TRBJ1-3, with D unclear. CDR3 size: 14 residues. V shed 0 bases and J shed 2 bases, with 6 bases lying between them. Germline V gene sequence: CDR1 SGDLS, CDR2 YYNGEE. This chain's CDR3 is CASSVAGAGNTIYF. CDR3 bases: TGTGCCAGCAGCGTAGCAGGTGCTGGAAACACCATATATTTT.

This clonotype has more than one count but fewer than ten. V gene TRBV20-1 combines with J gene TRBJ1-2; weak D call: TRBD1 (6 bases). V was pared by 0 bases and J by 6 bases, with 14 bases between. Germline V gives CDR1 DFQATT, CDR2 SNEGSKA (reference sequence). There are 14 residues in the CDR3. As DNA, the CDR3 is TGCAGTGCTAGAGATCTCGCAGGGGAGGATGGCTACACCTTC. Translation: CSARDLAGEDGYTF.